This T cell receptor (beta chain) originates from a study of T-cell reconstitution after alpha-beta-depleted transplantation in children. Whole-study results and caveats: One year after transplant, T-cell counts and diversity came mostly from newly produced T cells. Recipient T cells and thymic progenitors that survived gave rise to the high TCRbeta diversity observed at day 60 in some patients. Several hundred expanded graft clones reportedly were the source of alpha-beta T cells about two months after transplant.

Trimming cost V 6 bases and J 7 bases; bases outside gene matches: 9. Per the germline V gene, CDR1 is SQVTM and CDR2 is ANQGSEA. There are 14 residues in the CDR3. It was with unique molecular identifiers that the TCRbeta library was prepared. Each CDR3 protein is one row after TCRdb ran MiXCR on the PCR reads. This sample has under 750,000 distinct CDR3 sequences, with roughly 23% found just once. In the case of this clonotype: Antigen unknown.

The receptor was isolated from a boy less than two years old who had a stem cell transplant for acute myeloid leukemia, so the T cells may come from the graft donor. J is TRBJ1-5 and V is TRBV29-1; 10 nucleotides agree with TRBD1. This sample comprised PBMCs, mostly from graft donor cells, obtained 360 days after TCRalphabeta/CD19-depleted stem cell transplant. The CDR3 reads CSVPGTGVGQPQHF. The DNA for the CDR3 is TGCAGCGTCCCCGGGACAGGGGTAGGCCAGCCCCAGCATTTT.